This T cell receptor (beta chain) emerged from a study of T cells in Graves' hyperthyroidism and ophthalmopathy (dated by TCRdb to the late 2010s). The study in broad terms: Peripheral blood samples were taken at initial diagnosis, before any treatment was given. Prospective prediction of ophthalmopathy was tested in an independent validation cohort of 18 hyperthyroidism patients and 15 to 17 patients who later progressed to ophthalmopathy. According to the paper, TCR Vbeta CDR3 sequencing was carried out on over 130 peripheral blood samples, which came from some 41 ophthalmopathy, around 74 hyperthyroidism and approximately 17 progressor patients. A discovery cohort of approximately 100 patients, 43 with Graves' ophthalmopathy and roughly 59 with stable Graves' hyperthyroidism, was used to find distinguishing TCR V-J signatures. Thyroid tissue and blood T-cell repertoires from six Graves' hyperthyroidism patients were also compared in the study. The approximately 100 discovery patients were divided at random into training and test sets in a 7:3 ratio. Once sampling was done, hyperthyroidism patients were given methimazole at a starting dose of 30 mg daily, whereas ophthalmopathy patients were given high-dose intravenous methylprednisolone.

The full study reports these points: A model built on a 13 V-J signature distinguished ophthalmopathy from stable hyperthyroidism, reaching 87.88% sensitivity and 81.08% specificity in cross-validation and 80%/75% in testing. During validation, the model predicted progression to ophthalmopathy a median of approximately 7 months ahead of onset, with around 71% sensitivity and 72% to 80% specificity. No statistical method was used to set the sample size in advance, and investigators knew the group allocation. Most expanded thyroid clonotypes (frequency above 0.001) were also detected in blood, a finding suggesting that blood repertoires may reflect thyroid immune responses.

Hyperthyroidism patients were aged 18 to 65 years and newly diagnosed, with disease duration of less than 2 months. The study excluded patients with uncontrolled infections, other autoimmune diseases, pregnancy or lactation. Diagnoses were based on clinical symptoms, serum thyroxine and TRAb, thyroid ultrasound and orbital computed tomography. For progressor patients, blood was drawn at the first diagnosis of hyperthyroidism, before any ophthalmopathy symptoms had appeared. PBMCs were separated from roughly 9.3 ml of fresh peripheral blood using Ficoll-Paque density gradient centrifugation. Progressor patients were initially diagnosed with Graves' hyperthyroidism and developed ophthalmopathy during follow-up. Total RNA was extracted with Trizol reagent, and quality was checked on an Agilent 2100 Bioanalyzer. The CDR3, from cysteine to phenylalanine, totals 15 residues. Just CDR3 DNA is preserved here, 45 bases in frame from base 1. The germline ends are 15 bases apart after V is trimmed by 4 bases and J by 3 bases. The germline V gene gives CDR1 as SGHRS and CDR2 as YFSETQ.

Amplification of TCR beta CDR3 regions was carried out from RNA transcripts. For the first round of RT-PCR on the TCR CDR3, the HTBI primer set was used together with the Qiagen OneStep RT-PCR kit. Libraries were constructed in a second round of multiplex PCR, after which size selection and purification were carried out. Sequencing of the libraries was done on an Illumina HiSeq2000 using paired-end 100 bp reads. As for the authors' bioinformatics: SOAPnuke was used to process the raw data, removing reads that contained adapters or uncalled bases, had a mean Phred below 15, or lacked an exact match to the constant primer or identifier. COPE v1.2.5 was used to merge the high-quality paired reads, and each unique nucleotide sequence was defined as a clonotype. MiTCR v1.1 was used to align clonotypes to the IMGT TRBV, TRBD and TRBJ reference segments. Only V-J combinations with frequency above 0.0001, covering about 99% of repertoires, were analysed. The TCS score was defined as the ratio of F50 (clonal expansion) to E x V (chaos), calculated using BLOSUM62-based TCRdist between CDR3 peptides within each V-J. Welch's t-statistics and random forest reduced fewer than 550 V-J features to 13, which were used in a naive Bayes classifier (R e1071). In TCRdb, the public reads were trimmed at Q25 with fastp and aligned with MiXCR, with productive beta chains retained. Duplicate CDR3 protein sequences are folded into a single record with the most common DNA and genes. V and J calls and clone size were set by TCRdb, not the authors. This sample lists about 360,000 distinct CDR3 sequences; approximately 15% were detected once. The ten most abundant clones make up roughly 20% of the sample.

This clonotype was observed at least ten times. The antigen this receptor binds is unknown. Within one base of it there is no much larger clone, and no base qualities were kept. The chain is assembled from TRBV5-1 and TRBJ2-3, with the D gene uncertain. The material sequenced was blood. This clonotype was obtained from a man under 40 with Graves' hyperthyroidism that later progressed to Graves' ophthalmopathy. The nucleotide sequence reads as follows: TGCGCCAGCAGCCCCCGCCGCGTGGGGACAGATACGCAGTATTTT. It codes for CASSPRRVGTDTQYF.